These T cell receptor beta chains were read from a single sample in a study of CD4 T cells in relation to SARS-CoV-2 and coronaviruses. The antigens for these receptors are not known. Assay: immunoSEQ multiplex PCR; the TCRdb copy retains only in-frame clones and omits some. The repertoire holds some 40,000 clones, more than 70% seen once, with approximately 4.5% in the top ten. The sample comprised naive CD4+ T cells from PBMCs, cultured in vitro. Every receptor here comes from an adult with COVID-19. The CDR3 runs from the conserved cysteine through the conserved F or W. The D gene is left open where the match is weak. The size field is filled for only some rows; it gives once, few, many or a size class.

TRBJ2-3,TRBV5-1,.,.,CASSFGSGASKLYTDTQYF,TGCGCCAGCAGCTTTGGATCCGGGGCCTCGAAGCTCTACACAGATACGCAGTATTTT
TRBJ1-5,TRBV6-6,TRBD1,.,CASSSLGTGGQRGNQPQHF,TGTGCCAGCAGCTCCCTAGGGACAGGGGGCCAAAGGGGCAATCAGCCCCAGCATTTT
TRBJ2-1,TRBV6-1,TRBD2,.,CASSGVAGGPYNEQFF,TGTGCCAGCAGTGGGGTAGCGGGAGGGCCTTACAATGAGCAGTTCTTC
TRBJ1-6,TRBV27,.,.,CASSQTYSSYNSPLHF,TGTGCCAGCAGTCAAACGTATAGCTCCTATAATTCACCCCTCCACTTT
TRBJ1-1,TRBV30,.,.,CAGTRVMGTEAFF,TGTGCCGGGACACGGGTAATGGGCACTGAAGCTTTCTTT
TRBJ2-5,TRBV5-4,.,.,CASSLRDGQETQYF,TGTGCCAGCAGCCTCCGGGACGGCCAAGAGACCCAGTACTTC
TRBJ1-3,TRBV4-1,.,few,CASSLKYSSGNTIYF,TGCGCCAGCAGCCTAAAATATAGCTCTGGAAACACCATATATTTT
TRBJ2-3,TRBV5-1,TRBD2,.,CASSLQAGADTQYF,TGCGCCAGCAGCTTGCAAGCGGGAGCAGATACGCAGTATTTT
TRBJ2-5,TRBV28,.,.,CASSFARRQETQYF,TGTGCCAGCAGTTTTGCCAGGCGCCAAGAGACCCAGTACTTC
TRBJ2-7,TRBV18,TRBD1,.,CASSPGTGYTEQYF,TGTGCCAGCTCACCCGGGACAGGGTATACCGAGCAGTACTTC
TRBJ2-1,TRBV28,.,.,CATRGLSNEQFF,TGTGCCACCCGAGGACTGAGCAATGAGCAGTTCTTC
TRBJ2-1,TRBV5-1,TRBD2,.,CASSARTSGPSNEQFF,TGCGCCAGCAGCGCCAGGACTAGCGGGCCCTCCAATGAGCAGTTCTTC
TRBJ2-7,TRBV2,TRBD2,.,CARGKLAGAGSYEQYF,TGTGCCAGGGGGAAACTAGCGGGAGCAGGGTCCTACGAGCAGTACTTC
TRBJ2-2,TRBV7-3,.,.,CASSVQNTGELFF,TGTGCCAGCAGCGTACAAAACACCGGGGAGCTGTTTTTT
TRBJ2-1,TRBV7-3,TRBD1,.,CASSPDRAYNEQFF,TGTGCCAGCAGCCCAGACAGGGCGTACAATGAGCAGTTCTTC
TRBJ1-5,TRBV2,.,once,CASSESPQNLWHF,TGTGCCAGCAGTGAGAGTCCGCAAAACCTCTGGCATTTT
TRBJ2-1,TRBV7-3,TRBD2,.,CASSLTREGNEQFF,TGTGCCAGCAGCTTAACTCGGGAGGGGAATGAGCAGTTCTTC
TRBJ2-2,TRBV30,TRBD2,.,CAWRGLAGEITGELFF,TGTGCCTGGAGGGGACTAGCGGGAGAGATCACCGGGGAGCTGTTTTTT
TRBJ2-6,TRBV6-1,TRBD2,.,CASSEREGSGANVLTF,TGTGCCAGCAGTGAGCGGGAGGGCTCTGGGGCCAACGTCCTGACTTTC
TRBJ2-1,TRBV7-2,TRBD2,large,CASSSLGRGSLNEQFF,TGTGCCAGCAGCTCCTTGGGCCGCGGGAGTTTGAATGAGCAGTTCTTC
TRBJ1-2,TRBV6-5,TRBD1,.,CASSNRQGRTF,TGTGCCAGCAGTAACCGACAGGGGCGAACCTTC
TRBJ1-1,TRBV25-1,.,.,CASNPDRGNTEAFF,TGTGCCAGCAACCCGGACAGAGGGAACACTGAAGCTTTCTTT